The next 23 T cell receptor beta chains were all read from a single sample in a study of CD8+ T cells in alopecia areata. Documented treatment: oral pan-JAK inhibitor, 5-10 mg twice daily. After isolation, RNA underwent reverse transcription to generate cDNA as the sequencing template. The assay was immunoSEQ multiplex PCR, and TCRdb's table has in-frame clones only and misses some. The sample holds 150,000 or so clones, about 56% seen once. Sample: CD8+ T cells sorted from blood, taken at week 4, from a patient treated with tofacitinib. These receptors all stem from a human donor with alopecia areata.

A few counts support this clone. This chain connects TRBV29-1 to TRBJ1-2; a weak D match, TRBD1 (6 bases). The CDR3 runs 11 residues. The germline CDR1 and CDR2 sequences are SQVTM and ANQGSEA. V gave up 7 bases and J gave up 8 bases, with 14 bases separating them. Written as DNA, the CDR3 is TGCAGCGGAGAGGACAGAGGGGGCTACACCTTC. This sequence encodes CSGEDRGGYTF.

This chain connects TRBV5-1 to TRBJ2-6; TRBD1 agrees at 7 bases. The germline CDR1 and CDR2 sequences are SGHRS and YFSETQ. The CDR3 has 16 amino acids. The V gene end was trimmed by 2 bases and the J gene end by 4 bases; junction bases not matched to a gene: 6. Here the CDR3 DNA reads TGCGCCAGCAGCTTAGGCAGGGGGACCGGGGCCAACGTCCTGACTTTC. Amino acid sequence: CASSLGRGTGANVLTF.

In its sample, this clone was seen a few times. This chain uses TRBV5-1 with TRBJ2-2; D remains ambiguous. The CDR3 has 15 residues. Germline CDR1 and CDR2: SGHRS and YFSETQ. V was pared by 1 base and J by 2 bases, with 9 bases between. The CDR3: CASSLPADNTGELFF. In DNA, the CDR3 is TGCGCCAGCAGCTTGCCGGCAGACAACACCGGGGAGCTGTTTTTT.

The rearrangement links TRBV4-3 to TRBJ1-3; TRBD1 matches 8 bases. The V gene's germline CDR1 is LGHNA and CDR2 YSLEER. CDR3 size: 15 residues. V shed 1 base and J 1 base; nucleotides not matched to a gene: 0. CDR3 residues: CASSQGQGSGNTIYF. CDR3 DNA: TGCGCCAGCAGCCAAGGACAGGGGTCTGGAAACACCATATATTTT.

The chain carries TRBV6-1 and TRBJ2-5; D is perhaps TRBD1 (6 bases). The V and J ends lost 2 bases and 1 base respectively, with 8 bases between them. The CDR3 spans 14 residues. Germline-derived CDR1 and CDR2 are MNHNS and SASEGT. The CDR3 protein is CASSEWTAQETQYF. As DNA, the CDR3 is TGTGCCAGCAGTGAATGGACAGCCCAAGAGACCCAGTACTTC.

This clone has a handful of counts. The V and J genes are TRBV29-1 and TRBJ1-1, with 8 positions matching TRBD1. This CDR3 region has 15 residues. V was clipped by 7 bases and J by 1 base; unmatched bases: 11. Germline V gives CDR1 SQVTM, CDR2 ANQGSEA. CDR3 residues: CSAAGGETGNTEAFF. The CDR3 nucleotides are TGCAGCGCCGCAGGGGGCGAAACAGGGAACACTGAAGCTTTCTTT.

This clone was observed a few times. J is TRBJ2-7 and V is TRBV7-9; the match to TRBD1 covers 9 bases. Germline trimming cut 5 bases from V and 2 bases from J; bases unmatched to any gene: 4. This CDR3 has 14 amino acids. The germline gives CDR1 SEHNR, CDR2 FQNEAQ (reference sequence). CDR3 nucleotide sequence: TGTGCCAGCAGCGCGCGGGACAGGGCCTACGAGCAGTACTTC. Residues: CASSARDRAYEQYF.

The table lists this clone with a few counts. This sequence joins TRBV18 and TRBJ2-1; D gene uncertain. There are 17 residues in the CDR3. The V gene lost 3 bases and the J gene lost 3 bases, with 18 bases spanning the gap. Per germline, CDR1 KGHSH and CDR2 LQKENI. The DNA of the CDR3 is TGTGCCAGCTCACCGGCCGGCATCGAAGGGCGCTACAATGAGCAGTTCTTC. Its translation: CASSPAGIEGRYNEQFF.

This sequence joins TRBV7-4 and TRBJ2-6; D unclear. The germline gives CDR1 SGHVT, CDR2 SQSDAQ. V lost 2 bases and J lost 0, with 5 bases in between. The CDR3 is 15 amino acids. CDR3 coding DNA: TGTGCCAGCAGCTTATACCGCTCTGGGGCCAACGTCCTGACTTTC. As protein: CASSLYRSGANVLTF. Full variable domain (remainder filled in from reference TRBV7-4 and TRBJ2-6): GAGVSQSPRYKVAKRGRDVALRCDSISGHVTLYWYRQTLGQGSEVLTYSQSDAQRDKSGRPSGRFSAERPERSVSTLKIQRTEQGDSAVYLCASSLYRSGANVLTFGAGSRLTVL.

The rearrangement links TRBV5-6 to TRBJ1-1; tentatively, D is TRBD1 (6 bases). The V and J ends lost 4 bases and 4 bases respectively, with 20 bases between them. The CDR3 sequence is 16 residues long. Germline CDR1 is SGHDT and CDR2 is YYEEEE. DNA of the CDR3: TGTGCCAGCAGCCCTAGCCCCCGGGGGCCCGGCACTGAAGCTTTCTTT. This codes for CASSPSPRGPGTEAFF.

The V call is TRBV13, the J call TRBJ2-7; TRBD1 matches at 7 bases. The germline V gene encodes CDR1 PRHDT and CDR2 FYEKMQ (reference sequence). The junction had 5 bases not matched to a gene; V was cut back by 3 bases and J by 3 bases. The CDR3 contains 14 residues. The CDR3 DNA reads TGTGCCAGCAGCTTTAGGGACAGAGACTACGAGCAGTACTTC. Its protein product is CASSFRDRDYEQYF. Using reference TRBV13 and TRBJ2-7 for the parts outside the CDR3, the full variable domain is AAGVIQSPRHLIKEKRETATLKCYPIPRHDTVYWYQQGPGQDPQFLISFYEKMQSDKGSIPDRFSAQQFSDYHSELNMSSLELGDSALYFCASSFRDRDYEQYFGPGTRLTVT.

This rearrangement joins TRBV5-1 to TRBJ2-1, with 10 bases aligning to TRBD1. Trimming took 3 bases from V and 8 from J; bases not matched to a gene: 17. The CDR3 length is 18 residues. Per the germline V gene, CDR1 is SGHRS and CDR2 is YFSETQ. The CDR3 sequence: CASSSEGRRQGALDEQFF. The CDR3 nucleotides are TGCGCCAGCAGCTCCGAAGGGCGAAGACAGGGGGCTTTGGATGAGCAGTTCTTC.

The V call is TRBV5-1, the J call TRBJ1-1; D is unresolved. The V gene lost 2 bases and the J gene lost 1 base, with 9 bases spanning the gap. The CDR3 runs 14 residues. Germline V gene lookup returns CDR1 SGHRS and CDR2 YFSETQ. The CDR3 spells CASSFWATNTEAFF. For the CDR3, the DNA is TGCGCCAGCAGCTTCTGGGCTACGAACACTGAAGCTTTCTTT. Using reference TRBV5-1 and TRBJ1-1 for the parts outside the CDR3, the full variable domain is KAGVTQTPRYLIKTRGQQVTLSCSPISGHRSVSWYQQTPGQGLQFLFEYFSETQRNKGNFPGRFSGRQFSNSRSEMNVSTLELGDSALYLCASSFWATNTEAFFGQGTRLTVV.

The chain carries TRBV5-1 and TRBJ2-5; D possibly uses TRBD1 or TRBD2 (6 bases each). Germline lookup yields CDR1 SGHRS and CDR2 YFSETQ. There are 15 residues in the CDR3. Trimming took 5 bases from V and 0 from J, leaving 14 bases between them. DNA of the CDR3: TGCGCCAGCAGTATCGAGGGGGGACACCAAGAGACCCAGTACTTC. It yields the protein CASSIEGGHQETQYF.

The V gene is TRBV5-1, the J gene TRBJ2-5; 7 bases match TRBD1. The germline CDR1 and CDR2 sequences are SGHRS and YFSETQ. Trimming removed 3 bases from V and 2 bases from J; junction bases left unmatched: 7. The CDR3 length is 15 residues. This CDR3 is CASSYRRTGQETQYF. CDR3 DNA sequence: TGCGCCAGCAGCTACCGCAGGACAGGACAAGAGACCCAGTACTTC.

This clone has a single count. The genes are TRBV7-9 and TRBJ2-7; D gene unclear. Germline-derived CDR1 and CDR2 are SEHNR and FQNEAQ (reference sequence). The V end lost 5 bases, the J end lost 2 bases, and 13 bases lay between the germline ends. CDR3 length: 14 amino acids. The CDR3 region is CASSPRVTPYEQYF. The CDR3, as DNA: TGTGCCAGCAGCCCTAGAGTGACACCCTACGAGCAGTACTTC.

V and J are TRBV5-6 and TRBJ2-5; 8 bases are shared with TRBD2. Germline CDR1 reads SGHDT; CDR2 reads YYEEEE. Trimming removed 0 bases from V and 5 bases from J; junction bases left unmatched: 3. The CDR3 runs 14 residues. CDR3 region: CASSLEGLAETQYF. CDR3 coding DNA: TGTGCCAGCAGCTTGGAAGGACTAGCCGAGACCCAGTACTTC.

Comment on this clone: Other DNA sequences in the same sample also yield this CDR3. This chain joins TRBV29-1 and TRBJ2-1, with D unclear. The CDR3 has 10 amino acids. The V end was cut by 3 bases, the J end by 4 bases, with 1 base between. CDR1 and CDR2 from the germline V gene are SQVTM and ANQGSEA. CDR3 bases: TGCAGCGTTGATTACAATGAGCAGTTCTTC. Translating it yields CSVDYNEQFF.

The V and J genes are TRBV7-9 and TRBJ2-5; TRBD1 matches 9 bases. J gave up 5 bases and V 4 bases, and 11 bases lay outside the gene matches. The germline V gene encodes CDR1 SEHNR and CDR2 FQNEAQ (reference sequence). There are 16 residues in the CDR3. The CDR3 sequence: CASSSSDRGMWETQYF. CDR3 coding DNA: TGTGCCAGCAGCTCATCCGACAGGGGGATGTGGGAGACCCAGTACTTC. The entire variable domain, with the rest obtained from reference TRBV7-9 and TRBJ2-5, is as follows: DTGVSQNPRHKITKRGQNVTFRCDPISEHNRLYWYRQTLGQGPEFLTYFQNEAQLEKSRLLSDRFSAERPKGSFSTLEIQRTEQGDSAMYLCASSSSDRGMWETQYFGPGTRLLVL.

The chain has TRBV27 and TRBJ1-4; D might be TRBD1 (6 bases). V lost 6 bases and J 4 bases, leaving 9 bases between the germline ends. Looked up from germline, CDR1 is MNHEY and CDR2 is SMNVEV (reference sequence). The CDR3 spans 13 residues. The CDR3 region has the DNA TGTGCCAGCAGCGGACAGTTTAATGAAAAACTGTTTTTT. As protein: CASSGQFNEKLFF. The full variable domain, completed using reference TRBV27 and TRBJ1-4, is EAQVTQNPRYLITVTGKKLTVTCSQNMNHEYMSWYRQDPGLGLRQIYYSMNVEVTDKGDVPEGYKVSRKEKRNFPLILESPSPNQTSLYFCASSGQFNEKLFFGSGTQLSVL.

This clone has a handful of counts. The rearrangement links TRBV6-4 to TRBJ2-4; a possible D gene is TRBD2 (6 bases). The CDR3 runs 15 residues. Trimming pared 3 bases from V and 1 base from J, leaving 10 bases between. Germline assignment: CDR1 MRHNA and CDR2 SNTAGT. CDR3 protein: CASSERGLAKNIQYF. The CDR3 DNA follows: TGTGCCAGCAGTGAAAGGGGACTGGCCAAAAACATTCAGTACTTC.

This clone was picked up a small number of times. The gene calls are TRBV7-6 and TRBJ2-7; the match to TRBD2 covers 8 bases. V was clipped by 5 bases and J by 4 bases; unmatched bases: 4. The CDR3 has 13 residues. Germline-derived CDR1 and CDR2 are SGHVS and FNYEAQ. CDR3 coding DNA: TGTGCCAGCAGCCCCGGGGGGGCTTACGAGCAGTACTTC. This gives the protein CASSPGGAYEQYF. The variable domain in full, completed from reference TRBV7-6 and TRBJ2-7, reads GAGVSQSPRYKVTKRGQDVALRCDPISGHVSLYWYRQALGQGPEFLTYFNYEAQQDKSGLPNDRFSAERPEGSISTLTIQRTEQRDSAMYRCASSPGGAYEQYFGPGTRLTVT.

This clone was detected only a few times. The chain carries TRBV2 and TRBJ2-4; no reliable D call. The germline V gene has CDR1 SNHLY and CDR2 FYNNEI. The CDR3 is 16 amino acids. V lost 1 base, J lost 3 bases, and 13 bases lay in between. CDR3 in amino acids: CASSEGGRVGKNIQYF. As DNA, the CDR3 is TGTGCCAGCAGTGAAGGGGGTAGGGTGGGCAAAAACATTCAGTACTTC.